This T cell receptor (beta chain) was recovered during a study of T-cell memory formation after mild COVID-19 (dated by TCRdb to the early 2020s). Context from the whole study: Most TCR sequence clusters were specific to one of the two donors. T-cell clones expanding and contracting after mild COVID-19 in a couple of donors were tracked by longitudinal TCRalpha and TCRbeta repertoire sequencing. Two young, previously healthy adult volunteers, one female and one male, were included in the cohort.

The paper as a whole reports these results and caveats: Clones contracting from day 15 to 85 had balanced CD4/CD8 phenotypes, while a second wave expanding from day 15 to 37 was biased towards CD4+. Some responding clones were detected in pre-infection memory, which suggested that pre-existing cross-reactive memory T cells had joined the SARS-CoV-2 response. Contracting CD4+ clones were found mainly in CM and EM memory subsets, while CD8+ clones were enriched in EMRA. Whether the second-wave clones peaking on day 37 were SARS-CoV-2 specific was not confirmed. Only two mild cases were covered by the study, and larger cohorts that include severe cases with pre-infection samples were considered necessary.

Sequencing used an Illumina NovaSeq 6000. cDNA libraries for TCRalpha and TCRbeta were prepared by 5'RACE using constant-segment primers, with sample barcodes and unique molecular identifiers added. Trizol reagent was used to extract RNA from every sample. The libraries were amplified in two PCR steps, and the second step added a second sample barcode and Illumina TruSeq adapters. Libraries were sequenced on an Illumina NovaSeq with 2 x 150 bp paired-end reads. In the source study's methods: With migec v1.2.7, reads were demultiplexed and then collapsed into UMI-guided consensus sequences. Using mixcr v2.1.11, the UMI consensuses were aligned to TRA and TRB V and J templates and assembled into clonotypes. A clonotype was counted as expanded or contracted only when both edgeR and NoisET called the clonotype significant, with the noise models trained on biological replicates. edgeR calls used a false discovery rate-adjusted p below 0.01 and a log2 fold-change threshold of 1. As an exploratory analysis of dynamics, max-normalized trajectories of the 1000 most abundant clonotypes were examined by PCA with hierarchical clustering. Separately sequenced CD4+ and CD8+ repertoires were used to assign a CD4 or CD8 phenotype to each responding clone. Using fastp at Q25 and MiXCR, TCRdb reprocessed the public reads and kept productive beta chains. Entries that share a CDR3 protein sequence are merged under the most common genes and DNA. The V and J calls were determined by TCRdb, not by the authors. In all, the sample holds fewer than 250,000 distinct CDR3 sequences, and 10% to 13% of those were seen once. The ten largest clones capture 2.5% to 3.5% of the sample.

This clonotype has more than one count but fewer than ten. No antigen is known for it. Within one base of it there is no much larger clone, and no base qualities were kept. Ficoll-Paque density gradient centrifugation was the method used to isolate PBMCs. The junction shows trimming of 4 bases on V and 9 bases on J, plus 21 bases between the germline ends. The CDR3 sequence holds 15 residues, the cysteine and phenylalanine included. The sequence is cut down to CDR3 DNA, 45 bases in frame from base 1. From the germline V gene (reference sequence), CDR1 is SEHNR and CDR2 is FQNEAQ. The TCR comes from a man between 18 and 35 years old who had mild COVID-19 (a few samples of this study predate the infection). The sample titles of this study are shuffled in the database, so cell type and time point are left out; the donor was told from shared clones. In this chain, TRBV7-9 is recombined with TRBJ2-5, and TRBD2 may be the D gene, going by 6 matching bases. Material for sequencing was PBMCs or a T cell subset sorted from them (not recorded which). Read as DNA, the sequence is TGTGCCAGCAGCTCGGCCGGGACTCTGCTGCGCGCCCAGTACTTC. This sequence encodes CASSSAGTLLRAQYF.